Listed below are T cell receptor beta chains from one sample, sequenced in a study of blood T cell repertoires in COVID-19. Sequenced by immunoSEQ multiplex PCR; TCRdb stores in-frame clones only, minus some. The sample yields tens of thousands of clones, roughly four fifths seen once. The sample comprised peripheral blood. The receptors were gathered from a human donor in a cohort sampled during active COVID-19. Each CDR3 is given with its conserved first and last residue. D genes are given only for firm matches. Size values are once, few and many counts, or a class for expanded clones, and some rows have none.

size	J	V	D	CDR3	DNA
NA	TRBJ1-1	TRBV5-6	NA	CASSFYFTEAFF	TGTGCCAGCAGCTTTTATTTCACTGAAGCTTTCTTT
NA	TRBJ2-7	TRBV15	NA	CATSRGTVFEQYF	TGTGCCACCAGCAGAGGGACAGTCTTCGAGCAGTACTTC
once	TRBJ2-2	TRBV27	NA	CAPGTGELFF	TGTGCCCCGGGGACCGGGGAGCTGTTTTTT
NA	TRBJ2-3	TRBV5-1	TRBD2	CASSSVPTSGPPTSTDTQYF	TGCGCCAGCAGCTCGGTGCCGACTAGCGGGCCACCAACTAGCACAGATACGCAGTATTTT
NA	TRBJ2-5	TRBV19	TRBD1	CASSYGQGMLETQYF	TGTGCCAGTAGTTATGGACAGGGTATGTTGGAGACCCAGTACTTC
NA	TRBJ1-4	TRBV4-1	NA	CASSQVIIREKLFF	TGCGCCAGCAGCCAAGTTATAATTCGGGAAAAACTGTTTTTT
once	TRBJ1-2	TRBV4-1	TRBD1	CASSQDRGTNFGYTF	TGCGCCAGCAGCCAAGACAGGGGGACGAATTTTGGCTACACCTTC
NA	TRBJ2-3	TRBV7-3	NA	CASSLTGGPGDTQYF	TGTGCCAGCAGCTTAACGGGGGGGCCTGGAGATACGCAGTATTTT
NA	TRBJ1-1	TRBV19	TRBD1	CASTIGTGMNTEAFF	TGTGCCAGCACGATCGGGACAGGGATGAACACTGAAGCTTTCTTT
NA	TRBJ1-4	TRBV12-3/TRBV12-4	NA	CASRGSSNEKLFF	TGTGCCAGCCGGGGGTCTTCTAATGAAAAACTGTTTTTT
NA	TRBJ2-7	TRBV4-2	TRBD2	CASSQDLAGGSYEQYF	TGTGCCAGCAGCCAAGATTTAGCGGGGGGCTCCTACGAGCAGTACTTC
NA	TRBJ1-1	TRBV5-6	NA	CASTSGWRGGTEAFF	TGTGCCAGCACCTCCGGGTGGAGGGGAGGCACTGAAGCTTTCTTT
NA	TRBJ1-2	TRBV4-3	NA	CASSQGQDSAGVGYTF	TGCGCCAGCAGCCAAGGTCAGGACAGCGCCGGTGTCGGCTACACCTTC
NA	TRBJ2-2	TRBV19	NA	CASFEGGALANTGELFF	TGTGCCAGTTTCGAGGGGGGGGCACTTGCGAACACCGGGGAGCTGTTTTTT
NA	TRBJ2-3	TRBV7-2	TRBD2	CASSLAPSGAGHTQYF	TGTGCCAGCAGCTTAGCCCCCAGCGGGGCGGGTCATACGCAGTATTTT
medium-sized	TRBJ2-2	TRBV6-2/TRBV6-3	NA	CASSYIETSGELFF	TGTGCCAGCAGTTACATAGAAACCTCCGGGGAGCTGTTTTTT
NA	TRBJ1-2	TRBV5-1	NA	CASSADRIPYGYTF	TGCGCCAGCAGCGCCGACAGGATCCCCTATGGCTACACCTTC
NA	TRBJ1-2	TRBV3-1/TRBV3-2	TRBD1	CASSQSWDSTNYGYTF	TGTGCCAGCAGCCAGTCCTGGGACAGCACTAACTATGGCTACACCTTC
NA	TRBJ1-6	TRBV6-1	TRBD1	CASSETTGTGDSPLHF	TGTGCCAGCAGTGAAACAACCGGGACAGGGGATTCACCCCTCCACTTT
NA	TRBJ2-5	TRBV14	TRBD2	CASSQGRGQTQYF	TGTGCCAGCAGCCAGGGGAGGGGCCAGACCCAGTACTTC
NA	TRBJ2-6	TRBV11-3	NA	CATKSGPWDVGPGANVLTF	TGTGCCACCAAAAGCGGGCCATGGGATGTGGGACCTGGGGCCAACGTCCTGACTTTC
NA	TRBJ2-3	TRBV19	TRBD2	CASSIQPFGGGSTDTQYF	TGTGCCAGTAGTATCCAACCGTTTGGGGGAGGGAGCACAGATACGCAGTATTTT
NA	TRBJ2-1	TRBV9	NA	CASTGGHNEQFF	TGTGCCAGCACTGGAGGACACAATGAGCAGTTCTTC
NA	TRBJ1-5	TRBV7-8	TRBD1	CASSPRTGRDQPQHF	TGTGCCAGCAGCCCTAGGACAGGGAGGGATCAGCCCCAGCATTTT
NA	TRBJ1-5	TRBV2	TRBD1	CASNRGRGDQPQHF	TGTGCCAGCAATAGGGGCAGGGGGGATCAGCCCCAGCATTTT
NA	TRBJ2-2	TRBV28	TRBD2	CASSSILAGGLTAGELFF	TGTGCCAGCAGCTCTATCCTAGCGGGGGGGCTAACTGCCGGGGAGCTGTTTTTT
NA	TRBJ1-5	TRBV4-1	TRBD1	CASSPLTGKRNQPQHF	TGCGCCAGCAGCCCCTTGACAGGGAAGCGCAATCAGCCCCAGCATTTT
NA	TRBJ1-6	TRBV5-1	NA	CASSLEATAVWPLHF	TGCGCCAGCAGCTTGGAGGCGACAGCCGTTTGGCCCCTCCACTTT
NA	TRBJ2-7	TRBV4-2	TRBD1	CASSQEVRQGAHEQYF	TGTGCCAGCAGCCAAGAGGTGCGACAGGGTGCCCACGAGCAGTACTTC
NA	TRBJ2-3	TRBV7-3	TRBD2	CASSYRTSGGIDTQYF	TGTGCCAGCAGCTACCGGACTAGCGGGGGAATAGATACGCAGTATTTT
NA	TRBJ2-5	TRBV18	NA	CASSPTGYRETQYF	TGTGCCAGCTCACCAACAGGGTATCGAGAGACCCAGTACTTC
NA	TRBJ2-7	TRBV11-1	TRBD1	CASSFSRGSDRHF	TGTGCCAGCAGTTTTTCACGCGGTTCGGACAGGCACTTC
once	TRBJ1-2	TRBV28	TRBD1	CASRGQGAPNYGYTF	TGTGCCAGCAGGGGACAGGGGGCGCCCAACTATGGCTACACCTTC
NA	TRBJ2-5	TRBV6-2/TRBV6-3	NA	CASSLRQDSQETQYF	TGTGCCAGCAGTTTGCGGCAGGACTCCCAAGAGACCCAGTACTTC
NA	TRBJ1-2	TRBV15	NA	CATSPSRPGNYGYTF	TGTGCCACCAGCCCTAGCAGGCCCGGTAACTATGGCTACACCTTC
NA	TRBJ2-1	TRBV4-2	TRBD2	CASSQRLAGAIVGNEQFF	TGTGCCAGCAGCCAACGACTAGCGGGGGCCATAGTGGGGAATGAGCAGTTCTTC
NA	TRBJ2-1	TRBV6-1	NA	CASSEIRTKIEQFF	TGTGCCAGCAGTGAAATTAGGACTAAGATCGAGCAGTTCTTC
NA	TRBJ2-3	TRBV7-9	NA	CASSLAGAITDTQYF	TGTGCCAGCAGCTTAGCGGGGGCGATCACAGATACGCAGTATTTT
NA	TRBJ2-7	TRBV28	TRBD2	CASSPDSYGGAGEQYF	TGTGCCAGCAGCCCAGACTCCTACGGGGGGGCAGGTGAGCAGTACTTC